Listed here are 17 T cell receptor beta chains from one sample, sequenced in a study of Ad26.COV2.S vaccination and SARS-CoV-2 variants. This table comes from immunoSEQ multiplex PCR, and its TCRdb copy is limited to in-frame clones, with some not included. The sample has approximately 240,000 clones, approximately 88% seen once. Treatment meaning: 15 to 20 received Ad26.COV2.S at low or high dose, single or two shots; about five received placebo; per-sample allocation not given. The samples date from day 63 after the first vaccine or placebo injection. This specimen was peripheral blood, taken in a trial of Ad26.COV2.S vaccine versus placebo. Receptors originate from a person aged 18 to 65 who received the Ad26.COV2.S COVID-19 vaccine or a placebo.

V is TRBV6-6 and J is TRBJ1-2; TRBD1 might be the D (6 bases). Germline assignment: CDR1 MNHNY and CDR2 SVGAGI (reference sequence). V shed 7 bases and J shed 1 base, with 13 bases lying between them. The CDR3 is made up of 14 amino acids. The CDR3 spells CASTPGQLNYGYTF. The CDR3 DNA follows: TGTGCCAGCACCCCGGGACAACTTAACTATGGCTACACCTTC.

The rearrangement uses TRBV28 and TRBJ2-7, with TRBD1 matching 7 bases. Losses at the gene ends were 5 bases for V and 6 bases for J; bases not matched to a gene: 7. Germline CDR1 and CDR2: MDHEN and SYDVKM. This CDR3 is built from 13 residues. CDR3 coding DNA: TGTGCCAGCAGTAACGACGACAGGGCCGAGCAGTACTTC. It encodes CASSNDDRAEQYF.

The V gene is TRBV3-1 (or the pseudogene TRBV3-2), the J gene TRBJ2-1; D may be TRBD2 (6 bases). Germline V gives CDR1 LGHDT, CDR2 YNNKEL (reference sequence). V was cut by 4 bases and J by 7 bases, with 17 bases left in between. The length of the CDR3 is 15 residues. This chain's CDR3 is CASSPGLPSGNEQFF. In nucleotides, the CDR3 is TGTGCCAGCAGCCCGGGACTCCCCAGTGGAAATGAGCAGTTCTTC.

This chain uses TRBV6-5 with TRBJ1-2; 10 bases map to TRBD1. The CDR3 is made up of 15 amino acids. V lost 4 bases to trimming and J lost 4 bases; unmatched junction nucleotides: 6. Germline CDR1 and CDR2: MNHEY and SVGAGI. The CDR3 spells CASSFRQGASYGYTF. The CDR3 region has the DNA TGTGCCAGCAGTTTCCGACAGGGGGCCTCCTATGGCTACACCTTC.

V usage is TRBV6-2 or TRBV6-3 and J usage is TRBJ2-5; the D is unclear. Germline CDR1 MNHEY, CDR2 SVGEGT. The CDR3 consists of 12 residues. Between the trimmed V and J ends, which lost 5 bases and 5 bases, there was a span of 9 bases. The CDR3 DNA follows: TGTGCCAGCAGTCCCTATTGGGAGACCCAGTACTTC. The encoded protein is CASSPYWETQYF.

The chain recombines TRBV5-4 with TRBJ2-2, with D perhaps TRBD2 (5 bases). The CDR3 is made up of 16 amino acids. Per germline, CDR1 SGHNT and CDR2 YYREEE (reference sequence). Trimming cost V 0 bases and J 6 bases, with 15 bases left between them. In DNA form, the CDR3 reads TGTGCCAGCAGCTTGGCCCGGACCGGCGGGTCCGGGGAGCTGTTTTTT. Translation gives CASSLARTGGSGELFF.

The gene calls are TRBV7-9 and TRBJ2-7; 8 bases align to TRBD1. Germline trimming cut 5 bases from V and 3 bases from J; bases unmatched to any gene: 18. The germline V gene encodes CDR1 SEHNR and CDR2 FQNEAQ (reference sequence). The CDR3 extends over 18 amino acids. The DNA for the CDR3 is TGTGCCAGCAGCCCCCAGGACAGGGCCCCACCCTCCTACTACGAGCAGTACTTC. Its translation: CASSPQDRAPPSYYEQYF. The variable domain in full, with the rest retrieved from reference TRBV7-9 and TRBJ2-7, is DTGVSQNPRHKITKRGQNVTFRCDPISEHNRLYWYRQTLGQGPEFLTYFQNEAQLEKSRLLSDRFSAERPKGSFSTLEIQRTEQGDSAMYLCASSPQDRAPPSYYEQYFGPGTRLTVT.

In its sample, this clone was seen once. The chain employs TRBV5-1 and TRBJ2-1, with unresolved D. Trimming removed 7 bases at V and 9 bases at J, with 14 bases between. The CDR3 has 12 amino acids. CDR1 and CDR2 (germline): SGHRS, YFSETQ. The DNA for the CDR3 is TGCGCCAGCTCCGACCTGGGTACTGAGCAGTTCTTC. It is translated as CASSDLGTEQFF.

With respect to this clone: One end of the junction is discordant with germline, which a read error may explain. This chain uses TRBV6-2 or TRBV6-3 with TRBJ2-2, with a possible D match to TRBD2 (7 bases). The CDR3 length is 16 residues. Per germline, CDR1 MNHEY and CDR2 SVGEGT. The CDR3 loop reads CASTYLGGETPGELFF. CDR3 bases: TGTGCCAGCACTTACTTAGGGGGGGAAACCCCCGGGGAGCTGTTTTTT.

This clone showed up just a few times. The V call is TRBV5-1, the J call TRBJ1-1; D remains ambiguous. V shed 0 bases and J shed 5 bases, with 14 bases lying between them. Germline CDR1 SGHRS, CDR2 YFSETQ. This CDR3 spans 15 amino acids. The CDR3, as DNA: TGCGCCAGCAGCTTGGCCTCGGCAGCCGGAACTGAAGCTTTCTTT. Amino acid sequence: CASSLASAAGTEAFF.

This chain links TRBV28 with TRBJ1-1; D is unresolved. The CDR3 length is 14 residues. From germline, CDR1 is MDHEN and CDR2 SYDVKM. V was shortened by 4 bases and J by 0 bases, with 9 bases between the two germline ends. Written as DNA, the CDR3 is TGTGCCAGCAGTTCCGGACGGATGAACACTGAAGCTTTCTTT. It yields the protein CASSSGRMNTEAFF.

The DNA for the CDR3 is TGTGCCAGCAGCTTCCTACAGGGGGCTAAAGGCTACACCTTC. It yields the protein CASSFLQGAKGYTF. The chain carries TRBV7-8 and TRBJ1-2; 9 bases agree with TRBD1. The CDR3 totals 14 residues. Trimming at V came to 3 bases and at J to 8 bases, leaving 7 bases not matched to a gene. The germline CDR1 and CDR2 sequences are SGHVS and FQNEAQ.

The V and J genes are TRBV28 and TRBJ2-5, with 8 nucleotides matching TRBD2. The germline gives CDR1 MDHEN, CDR2 SYDVKM. The CDR3 contains 16 residues. Trimming removed 8 bases from V and 6 bases from J; junction bases left unmatched: 17. CDR3 DNA: TGTGCCAGCGGAGTTCCGGGACTAGTCTCGAAACAGACCCAGTACTTC. The encoded protein is CASGVPGLVSKQTQYF. The full variable domain, completed using reference TRBV28 and TRBJ2-5, is DVKVTQSSRYLVKRTGEKVFLECVQDMDHENMFWYRQDPGLGLRLIYFSYDVKMKEKGDIPEGYSVSREKKERFSLILESASTNQTSMYLCASGVPGLVSKQTQYFGPGTRLLVL.

V gene TRBV10-2 combines with J gene TRBJ2-1, with 11 bases aligning to TRBD2. CDR1 is WSHSY and CDR2 is SAAADI in the germline V gene. The length of the CDR3 is 14 residues. Losses at the gene ends were 5 bases for V and 9 bases for J; bases not matched to a gene: 6. Here the CDR3 reads CASSSSGRASEQFF. The CDR3 DNA reads as TGCGCCAGCAGTAGTAGCGGGAGGGCCAGTGAGCAGTTCTTC.

V usage is TRBV19 and J usage is TRBJ1-1; no reliable D call. The CDR3 loop spans 13 amino acids. Germline V CDR1 and CDR2: LNHDA, SQIVND (reference sequence). V was trimmed by 1 base and J by 5 bases, leaving 8 bases between them. In nucleotides, the CDR3 is TGTGCCAGTAGTATAGTGCGGGTGACTGAAGCTTTCTTT. Amino acids: CASSIVRVTEAFF.

The rearrangement uses TRBV28 and TRBJ1-1; tentatively, D is TRBD1 (5 bases). Trimming took 2 bases from V and 4 from J, leaving 11 bases between them. From germline, CDR1 is MDHEN and CDR2 SYDVKM. The CDR3 extends over 14 amino acids. CDR3: CASSLTGVATEAFF. The CDR3 DNA sequence: TGTGCCAGCAGTTTAACGGGGGTGGCCACTGAAGCTTTCTTT.

This clone was found once. V is TRBV9 and J is TRBJ1-6; tentative D call: TRBD1 (5 bases). The CDR3 runs 13 residues. The V end was cut by 0 bases, the J end by 10 bases, with 8 bases between. In germline, CDR1 is SGDLS, CDR2 YYNGEE. The CDR3 loop is CASSVAEGSPLHF. CDR3 nucleotides: TGTGCCAGCAGCGTAGCTGAGGGGTCACCCCTCCACTTT.